The sequence of this TCR beta chain was determined in a study of T cell responses to AZD1222 COVID-19 vaccine. Study-wide findings and caveats: Donors, mostly white British, included more females; clonal diversity was possibly underestimated.

On this clone itself: Its antigen is unidentified. Different DNA sequences within this sample yield the same CDR3.

This CDR3 is 14 amino acids long. Germline CDR1 LGHDT, CDR2 YNNKEL (reference sequence). Trimming pared 1 base from V and 9 bases from J, leaving 10 bases between. Some second doses came at about 4 weeks and others at about 12 weeks; these were pooled. Assay used: immunoSEQ multiplex PCR; TCRdb lists only in-frame clones, some missing. The data contain over 150,000 clones, 88% of them singletons. The clonotype comes from an adult who received the AZD1222 COVID-19 vaccine. Sample: peripheral blood, taken 28 days after the second AZD1222 dose. This chain connects TRBV3-1 (or the pseudogene TRBV3-2) to TRBJ1-6, with D possibly TRBD1 on 5 matching bases. CDR3: CASSQAGSGSPLHF. The CDR3 DNA follows: TGTGCCAGCAGCCAAGCAGGGTCCGGTTCACCCCTCCACTTT.